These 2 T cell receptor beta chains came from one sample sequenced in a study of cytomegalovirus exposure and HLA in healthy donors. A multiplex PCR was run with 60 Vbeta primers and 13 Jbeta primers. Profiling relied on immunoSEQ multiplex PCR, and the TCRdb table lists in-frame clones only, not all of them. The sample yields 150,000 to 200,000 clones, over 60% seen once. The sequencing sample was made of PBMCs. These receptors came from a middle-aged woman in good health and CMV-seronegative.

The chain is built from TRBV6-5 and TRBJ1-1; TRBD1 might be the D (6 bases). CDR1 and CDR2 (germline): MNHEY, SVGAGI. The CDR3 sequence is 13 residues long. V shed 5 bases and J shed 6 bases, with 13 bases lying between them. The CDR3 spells CASSVTGLAEAFF. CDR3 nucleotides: TGTGCCAGCAGTGTAACAGGGCTCGCTGAAGCTTTCTTT.

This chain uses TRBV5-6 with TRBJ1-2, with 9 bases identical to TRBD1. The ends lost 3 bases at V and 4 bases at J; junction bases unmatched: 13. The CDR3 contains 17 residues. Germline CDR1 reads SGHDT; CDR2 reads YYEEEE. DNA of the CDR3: TGTGCCAGCAGCTACGAGGGAGGACAGGGGAGGGTCTATGGCTACACCTTC. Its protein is CASSYEGGQGRVYGYTF.